Listed below are T cell receptor beta chains from one sample, sequenced in a study of blood T cell repertoires in COVID-19. Libraries were prepared by immunoSEQ multiplex PCR; TCRdb keeps only in-frame clonotypes and omits some of them. The table has approximately 300,000 clones, 86% seen once; the top ten hold around 4%. The sequenced sample consisted of PBMCs or T cells enriched from blood (not recorded which). The origin of the receptors is a man aged 25 to 40 who had recovered from COVID-19. CDR3s include the opening cysteine and the closing phenylalanine or tryptophan. D genes are given only for firm matches. The size of a clone is reported for some rows only, either as once, few or many, or as a class for expanded clones.

TRBV2	TRBJ1-2	11	-	-	CASRQVYGYTF	TGTGCCAGCAGACAGGTCTATGGCTACACCTTC
TRBV5-1	TRBJ2-1	18	TRBD2	once	CASSPSVLARGGPNEQFF	TGCGCCAGCAGCCCCTCCGTTCTAGCGCGGGGGGGCCCTAATGAGCAGTTCTTC
TRBV24-1	TRBJ2-1	12	TRBD2	-	CATSGSGTLQFF	TGTGCCACCAGTGGGAGCGGGACCCTGCAGTTCTTC
TRBV12-3/TRBV12-4	TRBJ2-1	11	TRBD2	-	CASRLANEQFF	TGTGCCAGCAGACTAGCGAATGAGCAGTTCTTC
TRBV24-1	TRBJ2-3	15	TRBD2	-	CATSSGAGRTDTQYF	TGTGCCACCAGTTCCGGAGCGGGGAGGACAGATACGCAGTATTTT
TRBV9	TRBJ2-1	17	TRBD2	-	CASSVATGGRVWNEQFF	TGTGCCAGCAGCGTAGCTACCGGCGGGAGAGTATGGAATGAGCAGTTCTTC
TRBV5-1	TRBJ1-5	16	TRBD1	-	CASSSLGTGGNQPQHF	TGCGCCAGCAGCTCATTAGGGACAGGAGGCAATCAGCCCCAGCATTTT
TRBV27	TRBJ1-2	14	-	once	CASSWATGNYGYTF	TGTGCCAGCAGCTGGGCCACAGGGAACTATGGCTACACCTTC
TRBV29-1	TRBJ1-2	12	TRBD1	few	CSVTGPYYGYTF	TGCAGCGTGACAGGGCCCTATTATGGCTACACCTTC
TRBV10-3	TRBJ2-5	14	TRBD2	-	CAIRGTGGEETQYF	TGTGCCATCAGGGGGACCGGGGGGGAAGAGACCCAGTACTTC
TRBV30	TRBJ1-2	14	-	-	CAWIPWGGAYGYTF	TGTGCCTGGATCCCCTGGGGAGGCGCCTATGGCTACACCTTC
TRBV19	TRBJ2-1	16	-	-	CASSIISLRTHNEQFF	TGTGCCAGTAGTATTATCTCCCTTAGAACCCACAATGAGCAGTTCTTC
TRBV29-1	TRBJ1-1	13	TRBD1	-	CSVGGGQGRGAFF	TGCAGCGTTGGGGGCGGACAGGGACGGGGAGCTTTCTTT
TRBV28	TRBJ1-2	14	TRBD1	few	CASSLTDRVYGYTF	TGTGCCAGCAGTTTAACGGACAGGGTCTATGGCTACACCTTC
TRBV5-1	TRBJ1-1	15	-	-	CASSPRGLWDTEAFF	TGCGCCAGCAGCCCCCGGGGTCTTTGGGACACTGAAGCTTTCTTT
TRBV14	TRBJ2-5	15	-	-	CASSQDRGSWETQYF	TGTGCCAGCAGCCAAGACAGGGGTTCGTGGGAGACCCAGTACTTC
TRBV9	TRBJ1-2	13	TRBD1	-	CASSLTGGGGYTF	TGTGCCAGCAGCCTTACAGGGGGTGGAGGCTACACCTTC
TRBV13	TRBJ1-4	17	-	-	CASSLRVAGRANEKLFF	TGTGCCAGCAGCTTAAGGGTCGCGGGGCGGGCTAATGAAAAACTGTTTTTT
TRBV4-1	TRBJ2-3	16	TRBD1	-	CASSQAPGQATDTQYF	TGCGCCAGCAGCCAAGCTCCCGGACAGGCCACAGATACGCAGTATTTT
TRBV2	TRBJ1-1	11	-	-	CASSAGSGAFF	TGTGCCAGCAGTGCTGGGTCCGGGGCTTTCTTT
TRBV10-3	TRBJ2-7	12	TRBD2	-	CAISDGLAEQYF	TGTGCCATCAGTGACGGACTAGCCGAGCAGTACTTC
TRBV5-1	TRBJ2-5	17	TRBD1	-	CASSLDQQGKYQETQYF	TGCGCCAGCAGCTTGGATCAACAGGGGAAGTACCAAGAGACCCAGTACTTC
TRBV25-1	TRBJ1-6	14	-	few	CASSVGGSNSPLHF	TGTGCCAGCAGTGTAGGGGGATCTAATTCACCCCTCCACTTT
TRBV14	TRBJ1-5	11	-	-	CASSVKQPQHF	TGTGCCAGCAGCGTTAAACAGCCCCAGCATTTT
TRBV3-1/TRBV3-2	TRBJ2-2	13	TRBD1	-	CASSAQGFGELFF	TGTGCCAGCAGCGCACAGGGGTTCGGGGAGCTGTTTTTT
TRBV19	TRBJ1-1	13	-	-	CASSLTANTEAFF	TGTGCCAGTAGTCTAACAGCGAACACTGAAGCTTTCTTT
TRBV3-1/TRBV3-2	TRBJ1-1	14	-	-	CASSPMRMNTEAFF	TGTGCCAGCAGCCCCATGCGGATGAACACTGAAGCTTTCTTT
TRBV4-1	TRBJ1-5	13	-	once	CASSLGGDQPQHF	TGCGCCAGCAGCCTCGGTGGAGATCAGCCCCAGCATTTT
TRBV7-2	TRBJ2-1	17	TRBD2	-	CASSPSSGTRSYNEQFF	TGTGCCAGCAGCCCATCTAGCGGGACCCGATCCTACAATGAGCAGTTCTTC
TRBV27	TRBJ2-4	15	-	-	CASSQTGRVKNIQYF	TGTGCCAGCAGCCAGACAGGTCGGGTTAAAAACATTCAGTACTTC
TRBV19	TRBJ1-4	14	-	-	CASSIRRTNEKLFF	TGTGCCAGTAGTATTCGGAGGACTAATGAAAAACTGTTTTTT
TRBV6-5	TRBJ1-3	14	-	-	CASNSVSSGNTIYF	TGTGCCAGCAATTCCGTCTCCTCTGGAAACACCATATATTTT
TRBV5-1	TRBJ2-7	15	TRBD2	-	CASPRPRGSSYEQYF	TGCGCCAGCCCCAGACCCCGCGGGAGCTCCTACGAGCAGTACTTC
TRBV11-3	TRBJ2-3	14	TRBD1	-	CASSYRGGTDTQYF	TGTGCCAGCAGCTACAGGGGGGGCACAGATACGCAGTATTTT
TRBV7-9	TRBJ1-1	14	-	-	CASSLGGTNTEAFF	TGTGCCAGCAGCTTAGGGGGCACGAACACTGAAGCTTTCTTT
TRBV6-5	TRBJ2-7	15	-	-	CASSRDRSRGYEQYF	TGTGCCAGCAGTCGCGACCGATCTAGAGGGTACGAGCAGTACTTC
TRBV7-9	TRBJ1-5	14	TRBD1	-	CASSETGMTQPQHF	TGTGCCAGCAGCGAGACAGGGATGACTCAGCCCCAGCATTTT
TRBV25-1	TRBJ2-4	16	TRBD2	-	CASSVGSGRGKNIQYF	TGTGCCAGCAGCGTAGGGAGCGGGAGAGGAAAGAACATTCAGTACTTC
TRBV7-2	TRBJ2-3	16	-	-	CASSFQDSQLSHTQYF	TGTGCCAGCAGCTTCCAAGATAGCCAGCTTTCGCATACGCAGTATTTT
TRBV3-1/TRBV3-2	TRBJ2-5	14	TRBD1	-	CASSLRRGPETQYF	TGTGCCAGCAGCCTCAGAAGGGGGCCAGAGACCCAGTACTTC
TRBV12-3/TRBV12-4	TRBJ1-5	12	-	-	CASSPQNQPQHF	TGTGCCAGCAGCCCACAGAATCAGCCCCAGCATTTT
TRBV7-9	TRBJ2-3	14	TRBD1	-	CASSLDRSTDTQYF	TGTGCCAGCAGCCTGGACAGGAGCACAGATACGCAGTATTTT
TRBV7-8	TRBJ2-5	16	TRBD1	-	CASSSPSGQGEETQYF	TGTGCCAGCAGCTCACCTTCGGGACAGGGTGAAGAGACCCAGTACTTC
TRBV30	TRBJ1-3	14	TRBD1	-	CAWTGQGVRNTIYF	TGTGCCTGGACCGGACAGGGGGTCAGAAACACCATATATTTT
TRBV18	TRBJ2-3	16	TRBD2	-	CASSQRSSGSTDTQYF	TGTGCCAGCTCACAGAGGTCTAGCGGGAGCACAGATACGCAGTATTTT
TRBV27	TRBJ1-2	14	-	-	CASSLQGFGYGYTF	TGTGCCAGCAGTTTACAGGGGTTTGGCTATGGCTACACCTTC
TRBV6-5	TRBJ2-7	13	-	-	CAAGDWRTYEQYF	TGTGCCGCAGGGGATTGGAGGACTTACGAGCAGTACTTC
TRBV5-1	TRBJ2-7	14	-	-	CASSLVQGSYEQYF	TGCGCCAGCAGCTTGGTACAGGGCTCCTACGAGCAGTACTTC
TRBV4-1	TRBJ2-7	17	-	-	CASKMASGSGGKNEQYF	TGCGCCAGCAAGATGGCTTCGGGTAGCGGAGGAAAAAACGAGCAGTACTTC
TRBV27	TRBJ2-1	15	-	-	CASSIYLSSYNEQFF	TGTGCCAGCAGTATTTACTTGAGCTCCTACAATGAGCAGTTCTTC
TRBV4-2	TRBJ2-1	17	TRBD2	-	CASSQEPSGSSYNEQFF	TGTGCCAGCAGCCAAGAGCCCAGCGGGAGCTCCTACAATGAGCAGTTCTTC
TRBV7-9	TRBJ2-4	13	TRBD2	-	CASSHGTTDIQYF	TGTGCCAGCAGCCACGGGACTACAGACATTCAGTACTTC
TRBV6-5	TRBJ2-7	13	-	-	CASSSTGTYEQYF	TGTGCCAGCAGCTCAACAGGGACCTACGAGCAGTACTTC
TRBV5-4	TRBJ2-3	17	TRBD2	-	CASSLFGGGASTDTQYF	TGTGCCAGCAGCTTGTTCGGGGGGGGAGCTAGCACAGATACGCAGTATTTT
TRBV7-9	TRBJ2-5	17	-	-	CASSPLPGELGGETQYF	TGTGCCAGCAGCCCACTCCCAGGGGAACTAGGGGGAGAGACCCAGTACTTC